This T cell receptor (beta chain) derives from a study of PD-1 blockade in classical Hodgkin lymphoma. Whole-study results and caveats: Complete responders entered with baseline diversity on par with newly diagnosed patients, the results showed. Undefined causes, possibly disease activity or prior therapy, underlie the repertoire differences. When nivolumab was started under 1 year after ASCT, patients were excluded. While CD8+ TCR diversity did not rise significantly by C4D1, CD4+ TCR diversity did.

All trial patients relapsed after autologous stem cell transplantation. Investigators isolated CD4+ T cells from thawed PBMCs through magnetic negative selection. CDR1 MNHNS and CDR2 SASEGT come from the germline V gene. The CDR3 runs to 14 residues. The ends were cut back, 1 base at V and 1 base at J, with 7 bases in the middle. A note on this clone: What it recognizes is unknown.

The protocol was immunoSEQ multiplex PCR, while the TCRdb copy is restricted to in-frame clones and leaves out a portion. This sample has 7,000 or so clones; roughly 85% occur once, and the top ten carry less than 5%. This sequence originates from a human donor with classical Hodgkin lymphoma. The J gene is TRBJ1-1, the V gene TRBV6-1; D is undetermined. This specimen consisted of CD4+ T cells from blood, obtained at baseline. For the CDR3, the DNA is TGTGCCAGCAGTGAAGTGTGGAGGAACACTGAAGCTTTCTTT. It yields the protein CASSEVWRNTEAFF.